These 9 T cell receptor beta chains originate from one sample sequenced in a study of T cells in tumors after PD-1 blockade. Here immunoSEQ multiplex PCR was the method, and the copy in TCRdb shows in-frame clones only, minus some. This table has 60,000 to 75,000 clones, less than 85% appearing once. The sequencing here drew on PBMCs, taken after anti-PD-1 treatment. The receptors originated from a human donor with basal cell carcinoma.

The V gene is TRBV7-9, the J gene TRBJ2-1; no reliable D call. The CDR3 is 15 amino acids. Germline CDR1 reads SEHNR; CDR2 reads FQNEAQ (reference sequence). The germline V and J ends were trimmed by 3 bases and 5 bases, with 14 bases remaining between them. CDR3 region: CASSFLRVHHNEQFF. The CDR3 nucleotides read TGTGCCAGCAGCTTCCTAAGGGTTCATCACAATGAGCAGTTCTTC.

The V and J genes are TRBV27 and TRBJ2-6; a weak D match, TRBD1 (6 bases). Trimming shortened V by 6 bases and J by 2 bases, and 14 bases separated the two germline ends. Germline V lookup: CDR1 MNHEY, CDR2 SMNVEV (reference sequence). CDR3 length equals 16 residues. CDR3 in DNA: TGTGCCAGCAGACCCGACAGGACACCTGGGGCCAACGTCCTGACTTTC. Its protein is CASRPDRTPGANVLTF.

The chain has TRBV10-3 and TRBJ2-7; D possibly corresponds to TRBD1 (6 bases). V lost 7 bases and J lost 5, with 15 bases in between. From germline, CDR1 is ENHRY and CDR2 SYGVKD. The CDR3 runs to 13 residues. The CDR3, as DNA: TGTGCCATCAATACTCCGGGACAAGACGAGCAGTACTTC. Translating gives CAINTPGQDEQYF.

The rearrangement uses TRBV5-1 and TRBJ2-2; TRBD1 is a possible D gene (7 bases). V lost 0 bases and J 7 bases, leaving 13 bases between the germline ends. The length of the CDR3 is 15 residues. Germline V gives CDR1 SGHRS, CDR2 YFSETQ. CDR3 loop: CASSLAGGKGGELFF. The CDR3 DNA reads as TGCGCCAGCAGCTTGGCAGGGGGGAAAGGCGGGGAGCTGTTTTTT.

The V and J genes are TRBV4-2 and TRBJ1-1; D is unresolved. V lost 3 bases and J 0 bases, leaving 14 bases between the germline ends. Germline CDR1 is LGHNA and CDR2 is YNFKEQ. The CDR3 length is 16 residues. CDR3 in DNA: TGTGCCAGCAGCCAGGACGGGGTGGGGATGAACACTGAAGCTTTCTTT. Translating gives CASSQDGVGMNTEAFF.

DNA for the CDR3: TGTGCCAGCAGTGACTCTGGCAATGAGCAGTTCTTC. Amino acids: CASSDSGNEQFF. The chain carries TRBV6-4 and TRBJ2-1, with D unclear. V was pared by 0 bases and J by 6 bases, with 3 bases between. The length of the CDR3 is 12 residues. Germline CDR1 is MRHNA and CDR2 is SNTAGT.

This clone has more than one count but fewer than ten. The V and J genes are TRBV5-1 and TRBJ2-3, with D unresolved. The CDR3 loop spans 12 amino acids. The germline V gene has CDR1 SGHRS and CDR2 YFSETQ. Trimming took off 4 bases at V and 6 bases at J, with 9 bases between the two ends. The CDR3: CASSDSSDTQYF. The CDR3 DNA reads TGCGCCAGCAGCGATAGTAGCGATACGCAGTATTTT. Drawing the rest from reference TRBV5-1 and TRBJ2-3, the complete variable domain is KAGVTQTPRYLIKTRGQQVTLSCSPISGHRSVSWYQQTPGQGLQFLFEYFSETQRNKGNFPGRFSGRQFSNSRSEMNVSTLELGDSALYLCASSDSSDTQYFGPGTRLTVL.

This clone was seen once. The V and J genes are TRBV5-1 and TRBJ1-1; D not certain. The CDR3 extends over 14 amino acids. The V gene lost 10 bases and the J gene lost 1 base, with 17 bases spanning the gap. Germline values: CDR1 SGHRS, CDR2 YFSETQ. The CDR3 DNA follows: TGCGCCTTAAGGGAAGGGCGGCAGAACACTGAAGCTTTCTTT. Its translation: CALREGRQNTEAFF.

V is TRBV10-3 and J is TRBJ1-1, with D perhaps matching TRBD1 (6 bases). The length of the CDR3 is 12 residues. Germline CDR1 and CDR2: ENHRY and SYGVKD. Trimming removed 3 bases at V and 4 bases at J, with 6 bases between. CDR3 bases: TGTGCCATCAGTGACAGGGGCACTGAAGCTTTCTTT. Translation gives CAISDRGTEAFF.